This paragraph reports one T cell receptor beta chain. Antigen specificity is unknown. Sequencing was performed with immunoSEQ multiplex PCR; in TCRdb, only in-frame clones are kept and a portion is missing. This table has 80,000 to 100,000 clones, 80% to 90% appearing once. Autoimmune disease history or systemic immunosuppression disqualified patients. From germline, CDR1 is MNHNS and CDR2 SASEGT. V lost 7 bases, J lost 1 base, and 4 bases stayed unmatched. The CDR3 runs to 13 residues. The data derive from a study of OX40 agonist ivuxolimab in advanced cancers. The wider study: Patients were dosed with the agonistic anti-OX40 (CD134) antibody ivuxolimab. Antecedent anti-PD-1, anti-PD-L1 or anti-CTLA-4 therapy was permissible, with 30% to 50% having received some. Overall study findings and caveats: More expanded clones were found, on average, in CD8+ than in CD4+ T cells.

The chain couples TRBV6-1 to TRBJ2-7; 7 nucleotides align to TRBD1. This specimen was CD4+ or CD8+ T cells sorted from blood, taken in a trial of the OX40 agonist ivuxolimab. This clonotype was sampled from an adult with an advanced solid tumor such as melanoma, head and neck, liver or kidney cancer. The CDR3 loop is CASTPGQSYEQYF. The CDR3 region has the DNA TGTGCCAGCACCCCGGGACAGTCCTACGAGCAGTACTTC.